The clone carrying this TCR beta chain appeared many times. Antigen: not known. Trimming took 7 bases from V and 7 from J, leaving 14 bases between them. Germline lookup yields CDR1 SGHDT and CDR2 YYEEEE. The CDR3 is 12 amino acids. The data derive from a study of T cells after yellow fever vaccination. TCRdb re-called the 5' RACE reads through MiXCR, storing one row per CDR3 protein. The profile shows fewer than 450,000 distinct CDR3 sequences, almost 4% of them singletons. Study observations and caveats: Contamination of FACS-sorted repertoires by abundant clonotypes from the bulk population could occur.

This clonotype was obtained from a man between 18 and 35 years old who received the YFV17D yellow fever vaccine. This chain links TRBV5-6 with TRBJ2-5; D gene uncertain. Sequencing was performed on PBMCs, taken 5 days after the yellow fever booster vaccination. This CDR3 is CASGRTSGTQYF. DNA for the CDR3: TGTGCCAGCGGAAGAACTTCGGGGACCCAGTACTTC.